This T cell receptor (beta chain) was retrieved from a study of blood T cell repertoires in COVID-19. Across the whole study: T cells, B-cell-depleted T cells, or PBMCs supplied cDNA or gDNA.

The CDR3 covers 10 residues. In germline, CDR1 is LGHNT, CDR2 FRNRAP. V was shortened by 8 bases and J by 5 bases, with 7 bases between the two germline ends. The data were produced by immunoSEQ multiplex PCR, yet TCRdb's version contains in-frame clones alone and is incomplete. Counted here are about 180,000 clones, around 88% occurring once; the ten biggest clones make up about 9.7%. Cohort 3 recovered donors had two negative PCRs, clearance, or symptom resolution. Input material: PBMCs or T cells enriched from blood (not recorded which). V usage is TRBV12-5 and J usage is TRBJ2-7; D unclear. This receptor was taken from a woman between 25 and 40 years old who had recovered from COVID-19. In DNA form, the CDR3 reads TGTGCTAGTTCTTCCCACGAGCAGTACTTC. Translated: CASSSHEQYF.